The 14 T cell receptor beta chains reported below all come from one sample, sequenced in a study of cytomegalovirus exposure and HLA in healthy donors. The PCR employed 60 Vbeta primers together with 13 Jbeta primers. The table came from immunoSEQ multiplex PCR; TCRdb's copy has only in-frame clones and leaves some out. The sample shows about 110,000 clones, just over 75% of them seen only once. The material sequenced was PBMCs. The receptors originated from a man aged 30 to 39 in good health and CMV-seropositive.

J is TRBJ2-1 and V is TRBV19; TRBD2 might be the D (7 bases). Looked up from germline, CDR1 is LNHDA and CDR2 is SQIVND (reference sequence). This CDR3 spans 18 amino acids. Trimming pared 0 bases from V and 4 bases from J, leaving 19 bases between. The CDR3 region has the DNA TGTGCCAGTAGTATAGAGTTTCTCGGGGGGCCCCTTTACAATGAGCAGTTCTTC. Protein product: CASSIEFLGGPLYNEQFF.

V and J are TRBV11-2 and TRBJ2-2; no reliable D call. The V gene lost 6 bases and the J gene lost 8 bases, with 10 bases spanning the gap. CDR3 length equals 12 residues. Germline V lookup: CDR1 SGHAT, CDR2 FQNNGV. CDR3 region: CASSRSMGELFF. The CDR3 DNA sequence: TGTGCCAGCAGTCGCAGTATGGGGGAGCTGTTTTTT.

The CDR3 loop reads CATPGTEAFF. The CDR3 DNA sequence: TGTGCCACCCCAGGGACTGAAGCTTTCTTT. This rearrangement joins TRBV7-9 to TRBJ1-1, with TRBD1 as a possible D gene (5 bases). The V and J ends lost 10 bases and 5 bases respectively, with 8 bases between them. The CDR3 is 10 residues long. Germline V CDR1 and CDR2: SEHNR, FQNEAQ (reference sequence).

The V call is TRBV7-9, the J call TRBJ1-3; 7 bases fit TRBD1. The CDR3 loop spans 17 amino acids. Germline CDR1 is SEHNR and CDR2 is FQNEAQ (reference sequence). V gave up 1 base and J gave up 1 base; unmatched junction bases: 7. CDR3 bases: TGTGCCAGCAGCTTAGAAGGGGGCGAATGGTCTGGAAACACCATATATTTT. Amino acid sequence: CASSLEGGEWSGNTIYF.

This chain links TRBV28 with TRBJ2-1; possibly TRBD1 for D (6 bases). With 2 bases removed from V and 7 bases from J, the gap between germline ends came to 12 bases. The germline V gene has CDR1 MDHEN and CDR2 SYDVKM. The CDR3 sequence is 14 residues long. The CDR3, as DNA: TGTGCCAGCAGTTTACCCATCAGGGGAAATGAGCAGTTCTTC. It codes for CASSLPIRGNEQFF.

The chain employs TRBV4-1 and TRBJ1-1, with TRBD1 matching over 8 bases. The CDR3 has 13 residues. Germline V gene sequence: CDR1 MGHRA, CDR2 YSYEKL. Trimming at V came to 3 bases and at J to 8 bases, leaving 5 bases not matched to a gene. The CDR3 DNA reads as TGCGCCAGCAGCCAGCCAGACAGGGGAGAAGCTTTCTTT. Amino acids: CASSQPDRGEAFF.

This chain joins TRBV11-3 and TRBJ2-1; D may be TRBD2 (7 bases). With 4 bases removed from V and 2 bases from J, the gap between germline ends came to 15 bases. The CDR3 has 16 amino acids. Germline V gives CDR1 SGHNT, CDR2 YENEEA. The CDR3 DNA follows: TGTGCCAGCAGCTCGTTGGGGGGGGCCCCCTACAATGAGCAGTTCTTC. This sequence encodes CASSSLGGAPYNEQFF.

The chain is built from TRBV7-3 and TRBJ2-3; 8 bases match TRBD2. Germline CDR1 and CDR2: SGHTA and FQGTGA. There are 16 residues in the CDR3. V lost 2 bases to trimming and J lost 3 bases; unmatched junction nucleotides: 7. CDR3 bases: TGTGCCAGCAGCTTACAGGGCGGGGGGAGTACAGATACGCAGTATTTT. Residues: CASSLQGGGSTDTQYF. Looking up the rest from reference TRBV7-3 and TRBJ2-3 gives the full variable domain: GAGVSQTPSNKVTEKGKYVELRCDPISGHTALYWYRQSLGQGPEFLIYFQGTGAADDSGLPNDRFFAVRPEGSVSTLKIQRTERGDSAVYLCASSLQGGGSTDTQYFGPGTRLTVL.

V usage is TRBV29-1 and J usage is TRBJ1-2; no firm D call. The CDR3 length is 12 residues. Germline assignment: CDR1 SQVTM and CDR2 ANQGSEA. Trimming removed 6 bases at V and 2 bases at J, with 10 bases between. The CDR3 sequence: CSVSAQNYGYTF. The CDR3 nucleotides are TGCAGCGTAAGCGCGCAGAACTATGGCTACACCTTC.

This clone was observed once. V and J are TRBV14 and TRBJ2-5; unclear D gene. Trimming took off 0 bases at V and 5 bases at J, with 16 bases between the two ends. This CDR3 spans 16 amino acids. Germline V gene sequence: CDR1 SGHDN, CDR2 FVKESK. The CDR3 here is CASSQDRFSVRETQYF. As DNA, the CDR3 is TGTGCCAGCAGCCAAGACCGCTTTTCGGTACGGGAGACCCAGTACTTC.

The V and J genes are TRBV19 and TRBJ1-6; no firm D call. CDR3 length equals 14 residues. Trimming removed 10 bases at V and 3 bases at J, with 13 bases between. Germline CDR1 reads LNHDA; CDR2 reads SQIVND (reference sequence). CDR3 coding DNA: TGTGCCACCCGGAGGTTACTCTATAATTCACCCCTCCACTTT. Protein sequence: CATRRLLYNSPLHF.

This chain joins TRBV6-1 and TRBJ1-4; 7 positions agree with TRBD1. CDR3 length equals 18 residues. Looked up from germline, CDR1 is MNHNS and CDR2 is SASEGT. J gave up 3 bases and V 6 bases, and 16 bases lay outside the gene matches. This CDR3 reads CASSEIRVDRPSNEKLFF. The CDR3 DNA follows: TGTGCCAGCAGCGAAATTCGCGTGGACAGGCCATCTAATGAAAAACTGTTTTTT.

This chain links TRBV13 with TRBJ1-6, with 7 bases aligning to TRBD1. This CDR3 has 15 residues. Germline V CDR1 and CDR2: PRHDT, FYEKMQ (reference sequence). J was trimmed by 6 bases and V by 0 bases; bases with no gene match: 2. CDR3 nucleotide sequence: TGTGCCAGCAGCTTAGGACAGGGGTCTAATTCACCCCTCCACTTT. Protein: CASSLGQGSNSPLHF.

Turning to this clone: A junction end diverges from the germline sequence, so it may reflect a read error. This rearrangement joins TRBV4-1 to TRBJ2-2, with 10 positions matching TRBD1. The CDR3 sequence is 16 residues long. CDR1 MGHRA and CDR2 YSYEKL come from the germline V gene. The CDR3 DNA sequence: TGCGCCAGCAGCCAGTATGGACAGGGGGAGACCGGGGAGCTGTCTTTT. Translation gives CASSQYGQGETGELSF.